These 23 T cell receptor beta chains were all obtained from the same sample, sequenced in a study of shared clonotypes between healthy human individuals. Naivety among CD8 cells was defined by CD45RO negativity and positive CCR7 selection, thereby excluding terminally differentiated effector memory CD45RA+ cells. The table came from immunoSEQ multiplex PCR; TCRdb's copy has only in-frame clones and leaves some out. This table holds 1.5 million to 2.5 million clones, approximately 95% found once. Sequencing was done on a sample of naive CD8+ T cells sorted from blood. Receptors were obtained from a man between 18 and 29 years old in good health.

The chain uses TRBV13 and TRBJ2-7; a weak D match, TRBD2 (5 bases). The V end lost 4 bases, the J end lost 3 bases, and 22 bases lay between the germline ends. CDR1 is PRHDT, CDR2 FYEKMQ, per germline (reference sequence). This CDR3 is 17 amino acids long. The CDR3 here is CASSSSTRGLLLYEQYF. For the CDR3, the DNA is TGTGCCAGCAGCTCCTCTACCCGAGGGCTACTGCTCTACGAGCAGTACTTC.

This chain connects TRBV5-4 to TRBJ2-7, with D tentatively TRBD1 (5 bases). The CDR3 length is 12 residues. V gave up 3 bases and J gave up 4 bases, with 8 bases separating them. Germline values: CDR1 SGHNT, CDR2 YYREEE (reference sequence). This CDR3 reads CASSSQGYEQYF. CDR3 DNA: TGTGCCAGCAGCTCCCAGGGTTACGAGCAGTACTTC. Using reference TRBV5-4 and TRBJ2-7 for the parts outside the CDR3, the full variable domain is ETGVTQSPTHLIKTRGQQVTLRCSSQSGHNTVSWYQQALGQGPQFIFQYYREEENGRGNFPPRFSGLQFPNYSSELNVNALELDDSALYLCASSSQGYEQYFGPGTRLTVT.

The chain couples TRBV7-9 to TRBJ2-2; D is possibly TRBD1 (5 bases). V lost 5 bases and J 6 bases, leaving 19 bases between the germline ends. The CDR3 loop spans 16 amino acids. Looked up from germline, CDR1 is SEHNR and CDR2 is FQNEAQ (reference sequence). CDR3 residues: CASSPTGHLRAGELFF. As DNA, the CDR3 is TGTGCCAGCAGCCCGACCGGCCACCTCAGGGCCGGGGAGCTGTTTTTT.

V usage is TRBV6-5 and J usage is TRBJ2-1; perhaps TRBD1 as D (6 bases). Germline CDR1 is MNHEY and CDR2 is SVGAGI. V lost 2 bases to trimming and J lost 10 bases, with 6 bases between them. The CDR3 sequence is 11 residues long. CDR3 DNA sequence: TGTGCCAGCAGTTACGGGACAGAGCAGTTCTTC. It specifies CASSYGTEQFF.

The chain combines TRBV5-8 with TRBJ2-7, with 12 bases identical to TRBD2. After removal of 1 base from V and 3 bases from J, the junction contained 5 bases not matched to a gene. The CDR3 has 16 residues. Germline CDR1 is SGHTS and CDR2 is YDEGEE. The CDR3 coding sequence is TGTGCCAGCAGCTTGTGGACTAGCGGGGTCGGCTACGAGCAGTACTTC. Encoded protein: CASSLWTSGVGYEQYF.

The table lists this clone with a few counts. The chain recombines TRBV25-1 with TRBJ2-2, with D possibly being TRBD1 (7 bases). The CDR3 sequence is 13 residues long. The V and J ends lost 8 bases and 7 bases respectively, with 14 bases between them. Looked up from germline, CDR1 is MGHDK and CDR2 is SYGVNS. CDR3 sequence reads: CASGPGGSGELFF. The CDR3 bases are TGTGCCAGCGGGCCAGGGGGGAGCGGGGAGCTGTTTTTT.

This clone was seen once. The gene calls are TRBV5-1 and TRBJ1-5; D gene ambiguous. V lost 0 bases, J lost 4 bases, and 5 bases lay in between. Germline V lookup: CDR1 SGHRS, CDR2 YFSETQ. CDR3 size: 13 residues. The CDR3 protein is CASSLAANQPQHF. The CDR3 DNA follows: TGCGCCAGCAGCTTGGCTGCTAATCAGCCCCAGCATTTT.

This sequence joins TRBV4-1 and TRBJ2-3; D assignment may be TRBD1 or TRBD2 (5 bases each). Germline loops: CDR1 MGHRA, CDR2 YSYEKL. This CDR3 has 20 amino acids. Trimming took 1 base from V and 4 from J, leaving 27 bases between them. CDR3 coding DNA: TGCGCCAGCAGCCAAGCTTCACAGGCCAACGACGCGGGTCAATCAGATACGCAGTATTTT. As protein: CASSQASQANDAGQSDTQYF.

This chain links TRBV19 with TRBJ1-5; TRBD1 is a possible D gene (5 bases). Deletions cut 4 bases from V and 10 bases from J, with 11 bases between. The germline V gene has CDR1 LNHDA and CDR2 SQIVND (reference sequence). The CDR3 sequence is 12 residues long. As DNA, the CDR3 is TGTGCCAGTAGTAATTTCGGGGGACCCCAGCATTTT. Amino acid sequence: CASSNFGGPQHF.

V gene TRBV4-2 combines with J gene TRBJ1-1; D is unresolved. The germline gives CDR1 LGHNA, CDR2 YNFKEQ. Between the trimmed V and J ends, which lost 1 base and 0 bases, there was a span of 15 bases. This CDR3 has 17 residues. In nucleotides, the CDR3 is TGTGCCAGCAGCCAAGTCGGGATCGTTTCCATGAACACTGAAGCTTTCTTT. Translated: CASSQVGIVSMNTEAFF.

This chain joins TRBV5-1 and TRBJ2-7; the D is unclear. V gave up 0 bases and J gave up 9 bases, with 19 bases separating them. The CDR3 contains 15 residues. Germline V gene sequence: CDR1 SGHRS, CDR2 YFSETQ. This CDR3 reads CASSLGGDDVFGQYF. The DNA for the CDR3 is TGCGCCAGCAGCTTGGGAGGAGACGACGTTTTCGGGCAGTACTTC.

The chain couples TRBV2 to TRBJ1-1, with 10 bases that match TRBD1. The ends lost 7 bases at V and 11 bases at J; junction bases unmatched: 4. Germline-derived CDR1 and CDR2 are SNHLY and FYNNEI. The CDR3 length is 11 residues. The CDR3: CASKGGQGAFF. CDR3 DNA sequence: TGTGCCAGCAAGGGGGGACAGGGGGCTTTCTTT.

The chain is built from TRBV6-6 and TRBJ1-2; no clear D gene. This CDR3 contains 12 residues. The ends were cut back, 7 bases at V and 4 bases at J, with 10 bases in the middle. CDR1 is MNHNY, CDR2 SVGAGI, per germline (reference sequence). The chain's CDR3 is CASTELAYGYTF. CDR3 sequence (DNA): TGTGCCAGCACCGAGTTGGCCTATGGCTACACCTTC.

V and J are TRBV6-5 and TRBJ2-7, with D perhaps assigned TRBD1 or TRBD2 (6 bases each). Trimming took 5 bases from V and 3 from J, leaving 17 bases between them. Germline values: CDR1 MNHEY, CDR2 SVGAGI. The CDR3 is made up of 15 amino acids. The CDR3 DNA follows: TGTGCCAGCAGTGCGACCGGGGGCCTACTCTACGAGCAGTACTTC. It is translated as CASSATGGLLYEQYF.

Remarks on this clone: At one end, the junction sequence differs from germline, possibly due to a read error. The chain is built from TRBV7-7 and TRBJ2-2, with 9 bases identical to TRBD1. CDR3 length: 15 residues. Germline V gives CDR1 SSHAT, CDR2 FNYEAQ (reference sequence). CDR3 sequence: CASSLTLGQGGELFF. The CDR3 region has the DNA TGTGCTAGCAGCTTAACTTTGGGACAGGGCGGGGAGCTGTTTTTT.

The table lists this clone with many counts. The chain links TRBV9 to TRBJ2-2; 7 bases fit TRBD2. Germline CDR1 SGDLS, CDR2 YYNGEE. Trimming cost V 1 base and J 0 bases; bases outside gene matches: 6. The CDR3 is 17 amino acids. CDR3 sequence reads: CASSVPSGDANTGELFF. The DNA of the CDR3 is TGTGCCAGCAGCGTACCGAGCGGGGACGCGAACACCGGGGAGCTGTTTTTT.

This chain links TRBV2 with TRBJ1-1, with 7 bases matching TRBD1. Germline V gene data show CDR1 as SNHLY and CDR2 as FYNNEI. The CDR3 totals 12 residues. In DNA form, the CDR3 reads TGTGCTTCGGGACAGCCGAACACTGAAGCTTTCTTT. Translated: CASGQPNTEAFF.

This rearrangement joins TRBV19 to TRBJ2-7; D not certain. Looked up from germline, CDR1 is LNHDA and CDR2 is SQIVND (reference sequence). Trimming took 3 bases from V and 3 from J, leaving 15 bases between them. The CDR3 is 15 amino acids. Here the CDR3 DNA reads TGTGCCAGTAGTATTGACCAAGGTATGCTCTACGAGCAGTACTTC. It codes for CASSIDQGMLYEQYF.

The chain couples TRBV11-2 to TRBJ1-4; TRBD1 is a possible D gene (6 bases). V lost 3 bases, J lost 8 bases, and 13 bases lay in between. The CDR3 runs to 14 residues. Germline CDR1 reads SGHAT; CDR2 reads FQNNGV. The CDR3 loop reads CASSFYRVGEKLFF. DNA for the CDR3: TGTGCCAGCAGCTTCTACAGGGTAGGCGAAAAACTGTTTTTT.

About this clone: Additional DNA sequences in this sample encode the identical CDR3. The CDR3 is CASRLTGSSYEQYF. CDR3 in DNA: TGTGCCAGCAGACTCACAGGGAGCTCCTACGAGCAGTACTTC. The chain combines TRBV11-2 with TRBJ2-7, with D possibly being TRBD1 (6 bases). From germline, CDR1 is SGHAT and CDR2 FQNNGV. Trimming pared 6 bases from V and 0 bases from J, leaving 12 bases between. The CDR3 loop spans 14 amino acids.

This chain links TRBV28 with TRBJ2-5, with 12 bases identical to TRBD2. The V gene's germline CDR1 is MDHEN and CDR2 SYDVKM. The CDR3 is 17 residues long. V trimming: 5 bases; J trimming: 1 base; junction bases outside the gene matches: 8. DNA for the CDR3: TGTGCCAGCAGTCCCGGACTAGCGGGATACCTCCAAGAGACCCAGTACTTC. It is translated as CASSPGLAGYLQETQYF.

This chain joins TRBV4-1 and TRBJ2-1; a weak D match, TRBD2 (6 bases). Germline CDR1 MGHRA, CDR2 YSYEKL. The CDR3 has 15 amino acids. V was pared by 4 bases and J by 6 bases, with 16 bases between. The CDR3 reads CASSPWDSAPNEQFF. CDR3 DNA sequence: TGCGCCAGCAGCCCTTGGGACTCTGCCCCCAATGAGCAGTTCTTC.

The CDR3 protein is CASSWKANYGYTF. The CDR3 nucleotides read TGTGCCAGCAGTTGGAAAGCGAACTATGGCTACACCTTC. The rearrangement uses TRBV28 and TRBJ1-2; D is unresolved. Germline V gene lookup returns CDR1 MDHEN and CDR2 SYDVKM. This CDR3 spans 13 amino acids. Between the trimmed V and J ends, which lost 4 bases and 2 bases, there was a span of 8 bases.